Below, 4 T cell receptor beta chains from the same sample are listed, as sequenced in a study of T cell responses to AZD1222 COVID-19 vaccine. Produced via immunoSEQ multiplex PCR; TCRdb's table is partial and in-frame only. The profile shows roughly 120,000 clones, around 89% of them singletons. The sequencing used peripheral blood, collected 28 days after the second AZD1222 dose. Receptors originate from an adult who received the AZD1222 COVID-19 vaccine.

The chain couples TRBV5-4 to TRBJ2-3; 14 nucleotides line up with TRBD2. With V trimmed by 4 bases and J by 0 bases, 7 bases remained unmatched. In germline, CDR1 is SGHNT, CDR2 YYREEE (reference sequence). The CDR3 contains 18 residues. Here the CDR3 reads CASSPGLAGGISTDTQYF. The CDR3 DNA reads as TGTGCCAGCAGCCCTGGACTAGCGGGGGGAATTAGCACAGATACGCAGTATTTT.

The rearrangement uses TRBV12-3 or TRBV12-4 and TRBJ2-7; D might be TRBD1 or TRBD2, each matching 5 bases. CDR3 length: 13 residues. With 6 bases removed from V and 3 bases from J, the gap between germline ends came to 12 bases. The CDR3 spells CASRAGTHYEQYF. CDR3 coding DNA: TGTGCCAGCAGAGCAGGGACCCACTACGAGCAGTACTTC.

V and J are TRBV11-3 and TRBJ2-7; D gene ambiguous. Germline V gives CDR1 SGHNT, CDR2 YENEEA. The CDR3 spans 13 residues. V was cut by 5 bases and J by 2 bases, with 10 bases left in between. CDR3 DNA: TGTGCCAGCAGCCTCAACAACCCCTACGAGCAGTACTTC. Its protein product is CASSLNNPYEQYF.

The sample holds a few counts of this clone. The chain uses TRBV7-9 and TRBJ1-2; 8 bases are shared with TRBD1. In germline, CDR1 is SEHNR, CDR2 FQNEAQ (reference sequence). The CDR3 has 15 residues. V was clipped by 2 bases and J by 7 bases; unmatched bases: 9. The CDR3 coding sequence is TGTGCCAGCAGCTTATCGGGACAGGACTCCGGTGGCTACACCTTC. It encodes CASSLSGQDSGGYTF. Full variable domain (outside the CDR3, taken from reference TRBV7-9 and TRBJ1-2): DTGVSQNPRHKITKRGQNVTFRCDPISEHNRLYWYRQTLGQGPEFLTYFQNEAQLEKSRLLSDRFSAERPKGSFSTLEIQRTEQGDSAMYLCASSLSGQDSGGYTFGSGTRLTVV.